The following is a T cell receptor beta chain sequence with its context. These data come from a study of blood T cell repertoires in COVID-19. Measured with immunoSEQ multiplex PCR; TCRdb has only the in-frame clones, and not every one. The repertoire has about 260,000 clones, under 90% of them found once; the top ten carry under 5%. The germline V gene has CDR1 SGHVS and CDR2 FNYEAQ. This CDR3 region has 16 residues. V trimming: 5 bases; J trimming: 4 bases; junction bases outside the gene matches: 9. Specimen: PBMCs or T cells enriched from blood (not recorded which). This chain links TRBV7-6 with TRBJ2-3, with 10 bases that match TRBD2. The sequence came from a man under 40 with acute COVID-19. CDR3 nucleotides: TGTGCCAGCAGCCCGCCGGGACTAGCGACCCCAGATACGCAGTATTTT. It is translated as CASSPPGLATPDTQYF.